This is a list of T cell receptor beta chains from one sample in a study of blood T cell repertoires in COVID-19. Sequencing used immunoSEQ multiplex PCR; TCRdb keeps in-frame clones, though not all of them. The sample gives 250,000 or so clones, 70% to 80% of which show up once; 3.3% is in the top ten. Sequencing was performed on peripheral blood. All receptors come from a woman aged 80 or over with acute or convalescent COVID-19. CDR3s include the opening cysteine and the closing phenylalanine or tryptophan. Each record gives: D gene, clone size, J gene, V gene, CDR3 DNA, CDR3 protein. D genes are given only for firm matches. Only some rows state a clone size, as once, few, many or a class for expanded clones.

.	.	TRBJ1-4	TRBV27	TGTGCCAGCCGCGGGCCCAATGAAAAACTGTTTTTT	CASRGPNEKLFF
.	.	TRBJ1-2	TRBV5-4	TGTGCCAGCAGACATTTCCCGGGACAACCCGGCTATGGCTACACCTTC	CASRHFPGQPGYGYTF
TRBD1	.	TRBJ1-5	TRBV7-2	TGTGCCAGCAGCTATCAGGGGGGTATTCAGCCCCAGCATTTT	CASSYQGGIQPQHF
TRBD1	.	TRBJ2-7	TRBV27	TGTGCCAGCAGTCCCCACCCCCCGGGACAGGGGGGATTCTACTACGAGCAGTACTTC	CASSPHPPGQGGFYYEQYF
.	few	TRBJ1-2	TRBV5-1	TGCGCCAGCAGCTTGGTTATCGGGGAATCAGGCTACACCTTC	CASSLVIGESGYTF
.	.	TRBJ2-3	TRBV5-4	TGTGCCAGCAGACCGACAGGAAGCACAGATACGCAGTATTTT	CASRPTGSTDTQYF
TRBD2	once	TRBJ2-4	TRBV15	TGTGCCACCAGCAGAGCTCGGGCGGGAGGGGTCATTCAGTACTTC	CATSRARAGGVIQYF
TRBD1	.	TRBJ2-5	TRBV5-4	TGTGCCAGCAGCACCACAGGGGCCCAAGAGACCCAGTACTTC	CASSTTGAQETQYF
.	.	TRBJ1-6	TRBV6-5	TGTGCCAGCAGTTACCGGAGCTCACCCCTCCACTTT	CASSYRSSPLHF
.	.	TRBJ2-3	TRBV21-1	TGTGCCAGCAGCCCCGGGACTAGCGGGGAGGGAGATACGCAGTATTTT	CASSPGTSGEGDTQYF
.	.	TRBJ2-7	TRBV9	TGTGCCAGCAGCGTAGTTTGGAGGGGATGCTACGAGCAGTACTTC	CASSVVWRGCYEQYF
.	.	TRBJ1-5	TRBV7-9	TGTGCCAGCAGCTTAGATTCAGCGAGGAGCAGTCAGCCCCAGCATTTT	CASSLDSARSSQPQHF
.	.	TRBJ1-5	TRBV2	TGTGCCAGCAGTGGAGATATTCAGCCCCAGCATTTT	CASSGDIQPQHF
.	.	TRBJ2-5	TRBV7-6	TGTGCCAGCAGCTTAGGGGTCCCTAGCAGCCAAGAGACCCAGTACTTC	CASSLGVPSSQETQYF
TRBD1	.	TRBJ1-3	TRBV6-6	TGTGCCAGCAGTTACTCGATTCAGGGGGCCGGAAACACCATATATTTT	CASSYSIQGAGNTIYF
TRBD1	.	TRBJ2-7	TRBV6-6	TGTGCCAGCAGCTCGGGACAGCTGACCTACGAGCAGTACTTC	CASSSGQLTYEQYF
.	.	TRBJ1-6	TRBV14	TGTGCCAGCAGCCAAACAGACAGAATTTATTCACCCCTCCACTTT	CASSQTDRIYSPLHF
.	few	TRBJ1-1	TRBV7-9	TGTGCCAGCAGCTTATCGGGTGTTGGTGAAGCTTTCTTT	CASSLSGVGEAFF
.	.	TRBJ1-3	TRBV3-1/TRBV3-2	TGTGCCAGCAGCCAAGGGTTCGGGTTTACAGGAAACACCATATATTTT	CASSQGFGFTGNTIYF
TRBD2	.	TRBJ2-1	TRBV29-1	TGCAGCGGCACACTAGCGCGAGGGTTATCTGAGCAGTTCTTC	CSGTLARGLSEQFF
.	.	TRBJ1-2	TRBV3-1/TRBV3-2	TGTGCCAGCAGCCAAGAAGGGGGTAAGAACTATGGCTACACCTTC	CASSQEGGKNYGYTF
.	.	TRBJ1-2	TRBV6-2/TRBV6-3	TGTGCCAGCAGTCCCCGGAACTATGGCTACACCTTC	CASSPRNYGYTF
.	.	TRBJ2-2	TRBV4-1	TGCGCCAGCAGCCAAGATGCGGCATTGAACACCGGGGAGCTGTTTTTT	CASSQDAALNTGELFF
.	.	TRBJ2-1	TRBV2	TGTGCCAGCAGGGGCGGACTTACTTACAATGAGCAGTTCTTC	CASRGGLTYNEQFF
TRBD1	.	TRBJ1-5	TRBV27	TGTGCCAGCAGCCCTACAGGGGGCTTTTACCGTAGTAGTGTTTATCAGCCCCAGCATTTT	CASSPTGGFYRSSVYQPQHF
TRBD1	once	TRBJ2-7	TRBV19	TGTGCCAGTAGACCCGGGGGACAGGGGGCCCGCGAGCAGTACTTC	CASRPGGQGAREQYF
TRBD2	few	TRBJ2-7	TRBV7-9	TGTGCCAGCAGCGCCCGACTAGCGGGAGCCTCCTACGAGCAGTACTTC	CASSARLAGASYEQYF
.	.	TRBJ2-3	TRBV29-1	TGCAGCGTTGAAGATGACTTCACAGATACGCAGTATTTT	CSVEDDFTDTQYF
.	.	TRBJ2-6	TRBV7-9	TGTGCCAGCAGCTTAGCAGTAGTTGGGGCCAACGTCCTGACTTTC	CASSLAVVGANVLTF
.	.	TRBJ1-1	TRBV5-1	TGCGCCAGCAGCTTGGTTGGCAGGGGTAACACTGAAGCTTTCTTT	CASSLVGRGNTEAFF
TRBD1	once	TRBJ1-1	TRBV2	TGTGCCAGCAGTGCAGGACAGGGGGTCGCTGAAGCTTTCTTT	CASSAGQGVAEAFF